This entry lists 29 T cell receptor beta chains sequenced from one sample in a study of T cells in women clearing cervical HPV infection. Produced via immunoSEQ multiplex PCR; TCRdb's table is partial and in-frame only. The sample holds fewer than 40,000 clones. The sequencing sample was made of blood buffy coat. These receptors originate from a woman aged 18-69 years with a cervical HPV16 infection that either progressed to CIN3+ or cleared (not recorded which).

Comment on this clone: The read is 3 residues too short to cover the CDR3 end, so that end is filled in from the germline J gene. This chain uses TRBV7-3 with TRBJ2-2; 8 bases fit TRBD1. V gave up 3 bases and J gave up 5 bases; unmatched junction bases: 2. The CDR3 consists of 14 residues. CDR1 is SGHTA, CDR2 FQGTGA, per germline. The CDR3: CASSLQGATGELFF. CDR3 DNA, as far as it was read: TGTGCCAGCAGCTTGCAGGGGGCGACCGGGGAG.

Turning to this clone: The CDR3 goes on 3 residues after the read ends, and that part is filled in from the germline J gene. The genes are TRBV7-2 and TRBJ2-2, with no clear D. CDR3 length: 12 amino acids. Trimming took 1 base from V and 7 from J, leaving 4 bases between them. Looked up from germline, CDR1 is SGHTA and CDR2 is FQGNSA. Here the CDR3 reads CASSLEVGELFF. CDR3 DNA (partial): TGTGCCAGCAGCTTAGAGGTCGGGGAG.

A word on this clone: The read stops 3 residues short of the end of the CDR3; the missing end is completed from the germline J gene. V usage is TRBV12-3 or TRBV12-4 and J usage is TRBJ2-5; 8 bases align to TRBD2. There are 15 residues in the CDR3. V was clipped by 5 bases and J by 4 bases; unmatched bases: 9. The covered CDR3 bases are TGTGCCAGCAGTCGGGGGCGGGGGGTACGAGAGACC. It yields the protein CASSRGRGVRET. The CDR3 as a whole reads CASSRGRGVRETQYF.

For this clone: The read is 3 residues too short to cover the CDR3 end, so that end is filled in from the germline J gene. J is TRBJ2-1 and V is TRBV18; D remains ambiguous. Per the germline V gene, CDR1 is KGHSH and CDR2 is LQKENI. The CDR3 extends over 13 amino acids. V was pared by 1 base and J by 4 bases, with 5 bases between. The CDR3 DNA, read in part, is TGTGCCAGCTCACCACAGGGTTACAATGAG. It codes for CASSPQGYNE. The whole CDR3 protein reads CASSPQGYNEQFF.

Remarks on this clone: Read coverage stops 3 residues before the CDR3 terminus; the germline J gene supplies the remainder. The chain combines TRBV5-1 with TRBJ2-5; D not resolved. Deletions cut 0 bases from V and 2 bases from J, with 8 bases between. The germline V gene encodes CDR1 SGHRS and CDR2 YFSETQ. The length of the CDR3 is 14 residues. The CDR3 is CASSLASDQETQYF. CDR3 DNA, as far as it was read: TGCGCCAGCAGCTTGGCCAGCGATCAAGAGACC.

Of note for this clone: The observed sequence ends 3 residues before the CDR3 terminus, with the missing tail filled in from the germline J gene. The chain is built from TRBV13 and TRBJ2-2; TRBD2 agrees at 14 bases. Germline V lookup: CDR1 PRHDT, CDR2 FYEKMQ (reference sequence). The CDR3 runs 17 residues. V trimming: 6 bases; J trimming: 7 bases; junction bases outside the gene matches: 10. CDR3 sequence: CASRVGLAGGRGGELFF. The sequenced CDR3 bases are TGTGCCAGCAGAGTTGGACTAGCGGGGGGCCGAGGCGGGGAG. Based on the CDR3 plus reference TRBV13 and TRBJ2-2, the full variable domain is AAGVIQSPRHLIKEKRETATLKCYPIPRHDTVYWYQQGPGQDPQFLISFYEKMQSDKGSIPDRFSAQQFSDYHSELNMSSLELGDSALYFCASRVGLAGGRGGELFFGEGSRLTVL.

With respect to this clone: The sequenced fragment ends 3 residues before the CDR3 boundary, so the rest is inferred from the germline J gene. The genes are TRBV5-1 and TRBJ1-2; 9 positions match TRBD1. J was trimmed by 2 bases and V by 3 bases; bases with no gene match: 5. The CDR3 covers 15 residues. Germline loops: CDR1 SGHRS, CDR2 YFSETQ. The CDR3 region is CASSWGQGLNYGYTF. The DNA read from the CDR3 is TGCGCCAGCAGCTGGGGACAGGGATTGAACTATGGC.

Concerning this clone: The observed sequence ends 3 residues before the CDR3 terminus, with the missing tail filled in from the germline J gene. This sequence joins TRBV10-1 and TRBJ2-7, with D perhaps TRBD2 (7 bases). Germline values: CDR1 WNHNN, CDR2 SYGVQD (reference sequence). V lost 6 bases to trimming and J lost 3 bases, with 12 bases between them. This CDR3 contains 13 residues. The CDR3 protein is CASSPGGSYEQYF. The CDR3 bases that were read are TGCGCCAGCAGCCCGGGGGGCAGCTACGAG.

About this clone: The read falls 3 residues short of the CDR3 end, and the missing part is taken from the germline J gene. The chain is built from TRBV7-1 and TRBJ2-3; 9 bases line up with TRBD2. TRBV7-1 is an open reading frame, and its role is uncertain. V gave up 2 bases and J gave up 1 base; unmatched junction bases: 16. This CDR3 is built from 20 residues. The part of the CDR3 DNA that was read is TGTGCCAGCAGCTCACCCATGGGGGTAGCGGGGGCCCGAGGCACAGATACG. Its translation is CASSSPMGVAGARGTDT. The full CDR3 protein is CASSSPMGVAGARGTDTQYF.

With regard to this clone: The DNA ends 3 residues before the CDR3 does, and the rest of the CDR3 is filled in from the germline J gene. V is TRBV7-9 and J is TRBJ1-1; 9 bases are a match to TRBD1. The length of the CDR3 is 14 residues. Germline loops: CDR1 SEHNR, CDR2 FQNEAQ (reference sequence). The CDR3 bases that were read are TGTGCCAGCAGCTTCCCTCGGACAGGGGAGGAG. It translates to CASSFPRTGEE. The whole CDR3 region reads CASSFPRTGEEAFF.

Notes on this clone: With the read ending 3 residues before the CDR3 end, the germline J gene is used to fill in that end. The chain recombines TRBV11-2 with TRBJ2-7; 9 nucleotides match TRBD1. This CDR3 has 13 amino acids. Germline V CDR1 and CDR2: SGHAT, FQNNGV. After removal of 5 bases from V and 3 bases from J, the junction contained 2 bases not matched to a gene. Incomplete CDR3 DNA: TGTGCCAGCAGCGAGGACAGGGGCTACGAG. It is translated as CASSEDRGYE. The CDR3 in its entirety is CASSEDRGYEQYF.

The CDR3 region is CASSLDRVSYEQYF. The covered CDR3 bases are TGCGCCAGCAGCCTCGACAGGGTCTCCTACGAG. The gene calls are TRBV5-1 and TRBJ2-7, with 7 bases that match TRBD1. The read finishes 3 residues shy of the CDR3 end, and the germline J gene is used to complete it. CDR1 SGHRS and CDR2 YFSETQ come from the germline V gene. The V and J ends lost 4 bases and 0 bases, in that order; junction bases with no gene match: 4. The CDR3 spans 14 residues.

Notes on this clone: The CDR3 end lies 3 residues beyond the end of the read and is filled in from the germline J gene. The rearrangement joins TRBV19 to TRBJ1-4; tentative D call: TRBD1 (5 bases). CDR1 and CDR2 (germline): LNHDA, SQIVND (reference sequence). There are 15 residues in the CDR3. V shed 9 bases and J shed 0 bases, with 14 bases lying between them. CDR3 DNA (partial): TGTGCCAGCCAGTCCAGGGTTGCAACTAATGAAAAA. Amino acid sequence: CASQSRVATNEK. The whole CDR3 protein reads CASQSRVATNEKLFF. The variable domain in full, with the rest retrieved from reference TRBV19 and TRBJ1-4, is DGGITQSPKYLFRKEGQNVTLSCEQNLNHDAMYWYRQDPGQGLRLIYYSQIVNDFQKGDIAEGYSVSREKKESFPLTVTSAQKNPTAFYLCASQSRVATNEKLFFGSGTQLSVL.

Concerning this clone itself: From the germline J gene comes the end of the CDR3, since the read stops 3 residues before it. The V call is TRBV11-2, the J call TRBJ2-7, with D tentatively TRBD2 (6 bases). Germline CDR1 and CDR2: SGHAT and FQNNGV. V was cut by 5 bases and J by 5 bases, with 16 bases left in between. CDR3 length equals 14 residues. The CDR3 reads CASSVTWGDHEQYF. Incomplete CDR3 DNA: TGTGCCAGCAGCGTCACTTGGGGGGACCACGAG. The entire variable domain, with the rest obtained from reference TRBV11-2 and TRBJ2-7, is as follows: EAGVAQSPRYKIIEKRQSVAFWCNPISGHATLYWYQQILGQGPKLLIQFQNNGVVDDSQLPKDRFSAERLKGVDSTLKIQPAKLEDSAVYLCASSVTWGDHEQYFGPGTRLTVT.

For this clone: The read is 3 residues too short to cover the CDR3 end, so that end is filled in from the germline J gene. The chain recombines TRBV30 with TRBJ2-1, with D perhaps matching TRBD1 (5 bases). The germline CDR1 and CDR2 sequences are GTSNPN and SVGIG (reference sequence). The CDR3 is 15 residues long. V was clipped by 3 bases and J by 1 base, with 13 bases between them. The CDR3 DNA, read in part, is TGTGCCTGGAGCCTTGGGGCCATTTCCTACAATGAG. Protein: CAWSLGAISYNE. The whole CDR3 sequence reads CAWSLGAISYNEQFF.

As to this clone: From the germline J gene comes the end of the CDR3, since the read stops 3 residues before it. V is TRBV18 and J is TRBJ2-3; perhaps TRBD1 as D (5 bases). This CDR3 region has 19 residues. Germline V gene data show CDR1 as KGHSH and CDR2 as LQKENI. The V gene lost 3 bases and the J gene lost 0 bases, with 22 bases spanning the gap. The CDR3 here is CASSPPIRRGHPSTDTQYF. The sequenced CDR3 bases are TGTGCCAGCTCACCCCCAATCCGGCGAGGACATCCTAGCACAGATACG.

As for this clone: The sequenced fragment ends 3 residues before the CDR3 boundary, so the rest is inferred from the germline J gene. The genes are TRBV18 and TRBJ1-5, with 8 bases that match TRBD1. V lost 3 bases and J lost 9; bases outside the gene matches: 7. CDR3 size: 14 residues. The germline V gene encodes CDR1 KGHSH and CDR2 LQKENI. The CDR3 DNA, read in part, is TGTGCCAGCTCACCGACGGACAGGGAATCGCCC. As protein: CASSPTDRESP. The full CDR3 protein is CASSPTDRESPQHF. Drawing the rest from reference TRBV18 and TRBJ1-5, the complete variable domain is NAGVMQNPRHLVRRRGQEARLRCSPMKGHSHVYWYRQLPEEGLKFMVYLQKENIIDESGMPKERFSAEFPKEGPSILRIQQVVRGDSAAYFCASSPTDRESPQHFGDGTRLSIL.

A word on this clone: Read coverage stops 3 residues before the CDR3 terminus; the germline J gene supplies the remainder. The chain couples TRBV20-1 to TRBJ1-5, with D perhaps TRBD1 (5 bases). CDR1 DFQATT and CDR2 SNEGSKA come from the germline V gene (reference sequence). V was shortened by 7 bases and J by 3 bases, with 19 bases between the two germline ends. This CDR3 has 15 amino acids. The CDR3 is CSVGERGLYNQPQHF. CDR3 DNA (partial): TGCAGTGTGGGGGAGAGGGGACTCTACAATCAGCCC.

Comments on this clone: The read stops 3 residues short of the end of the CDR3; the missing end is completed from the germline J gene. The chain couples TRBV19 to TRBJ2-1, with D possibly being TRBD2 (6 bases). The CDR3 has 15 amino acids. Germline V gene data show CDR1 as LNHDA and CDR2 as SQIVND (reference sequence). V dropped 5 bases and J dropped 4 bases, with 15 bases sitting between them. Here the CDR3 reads CASSLQPRGYNEQFF. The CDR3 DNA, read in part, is TGTGCCAGTAGTCTTCAACCGCGGGGTTACAATGAG.

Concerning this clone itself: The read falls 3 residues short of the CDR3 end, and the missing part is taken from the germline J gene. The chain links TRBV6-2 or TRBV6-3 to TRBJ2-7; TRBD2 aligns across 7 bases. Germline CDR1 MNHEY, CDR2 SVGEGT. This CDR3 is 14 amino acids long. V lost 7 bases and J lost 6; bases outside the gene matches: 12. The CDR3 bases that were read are TGTGCCAGCAACCCCCGGGCGCGGACTAGCGAG. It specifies CASNPRARTSE. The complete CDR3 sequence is CASNPRARTSEQYF.

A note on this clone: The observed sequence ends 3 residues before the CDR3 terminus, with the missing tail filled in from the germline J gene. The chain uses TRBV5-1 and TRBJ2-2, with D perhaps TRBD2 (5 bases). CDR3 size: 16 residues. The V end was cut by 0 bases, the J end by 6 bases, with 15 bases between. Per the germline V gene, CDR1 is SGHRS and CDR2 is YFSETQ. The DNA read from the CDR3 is TGCGCCAGCAGCTTGGATGCCCGGGGAAATGCCGGGGAG. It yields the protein CASSLDARGNAGE. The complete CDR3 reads CASSLDARGNAGELFF.

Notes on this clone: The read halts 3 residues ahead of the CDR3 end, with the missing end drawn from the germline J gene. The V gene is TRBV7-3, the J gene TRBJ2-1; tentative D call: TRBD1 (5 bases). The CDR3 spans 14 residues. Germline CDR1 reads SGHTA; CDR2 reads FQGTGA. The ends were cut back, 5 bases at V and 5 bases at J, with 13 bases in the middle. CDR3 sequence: CASSANDRDNEQFF. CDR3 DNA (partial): TGTGCCAGCAGCGCCAATGACAGAGACAATGAG.

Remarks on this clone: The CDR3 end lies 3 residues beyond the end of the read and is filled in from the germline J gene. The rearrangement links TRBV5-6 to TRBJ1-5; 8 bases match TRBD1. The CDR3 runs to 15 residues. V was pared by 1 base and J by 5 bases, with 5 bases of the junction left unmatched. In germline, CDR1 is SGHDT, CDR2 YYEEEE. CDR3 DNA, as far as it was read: TGTGCCAGCAGCTTGACAGGGACAGGTTATCAGCCC. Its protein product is CASSLTGTGYQP. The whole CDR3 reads CASSLTGTGYQPQHF.

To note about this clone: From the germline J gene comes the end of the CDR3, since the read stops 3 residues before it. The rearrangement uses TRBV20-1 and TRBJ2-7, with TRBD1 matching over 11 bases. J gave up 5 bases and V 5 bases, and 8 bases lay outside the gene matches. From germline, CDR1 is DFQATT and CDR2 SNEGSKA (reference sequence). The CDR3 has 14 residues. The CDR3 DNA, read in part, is TGCAGTGCTGGCCGGGACAGGGGGACCAACGAG. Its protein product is CSAGRDRGTNE. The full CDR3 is CSAGRDRGTNEQYF.

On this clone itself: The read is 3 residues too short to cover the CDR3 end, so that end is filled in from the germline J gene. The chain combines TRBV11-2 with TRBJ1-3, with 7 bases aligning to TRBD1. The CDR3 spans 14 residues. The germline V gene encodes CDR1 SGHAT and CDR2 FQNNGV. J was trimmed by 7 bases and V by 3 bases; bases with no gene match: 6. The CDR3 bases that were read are TGTGCCAGCAGCTTCGGAATACAGGGGAACACC. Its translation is CASSFGIQGNT. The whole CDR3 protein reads CASSFGIQGNTIYF.

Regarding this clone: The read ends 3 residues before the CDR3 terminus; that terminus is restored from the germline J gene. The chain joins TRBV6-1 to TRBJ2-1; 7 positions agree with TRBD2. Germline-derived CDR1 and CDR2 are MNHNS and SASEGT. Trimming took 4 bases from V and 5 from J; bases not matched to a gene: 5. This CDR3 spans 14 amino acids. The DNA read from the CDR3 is TGTGCCAGCAGTGGGCTAGCGGACCACAATGAG. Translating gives CASSGLADHNE. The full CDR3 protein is CASSGLADHNEQFF.

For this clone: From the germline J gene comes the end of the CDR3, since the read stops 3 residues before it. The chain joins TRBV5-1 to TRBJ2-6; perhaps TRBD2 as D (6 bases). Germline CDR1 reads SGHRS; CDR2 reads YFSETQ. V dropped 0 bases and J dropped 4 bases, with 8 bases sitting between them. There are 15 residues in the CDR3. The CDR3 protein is CASSLVAAGANVLTF. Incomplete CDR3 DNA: TGCGCCAGCAGCTTGGTAGCGGCGGGGGCCAACGTC.

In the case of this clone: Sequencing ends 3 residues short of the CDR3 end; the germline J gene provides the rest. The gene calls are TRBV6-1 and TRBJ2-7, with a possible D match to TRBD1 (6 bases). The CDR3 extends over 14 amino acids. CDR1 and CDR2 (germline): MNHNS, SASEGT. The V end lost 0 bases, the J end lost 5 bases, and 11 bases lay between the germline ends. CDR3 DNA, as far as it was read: TGTGCCAGCAGTGAAGCCGGGACATCCGACGAG. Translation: CASSEAGTSDE. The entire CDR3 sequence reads CASSEAGTSDEQYF.

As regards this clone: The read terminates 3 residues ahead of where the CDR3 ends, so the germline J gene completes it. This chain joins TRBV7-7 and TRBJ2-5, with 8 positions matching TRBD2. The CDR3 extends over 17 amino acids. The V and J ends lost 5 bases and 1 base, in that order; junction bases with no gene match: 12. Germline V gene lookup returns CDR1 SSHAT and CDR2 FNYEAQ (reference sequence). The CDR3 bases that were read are TGTGCCAGCAGCCCGATAACGCAGCGGGGGCCCCAAGAGACC. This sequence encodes CASSPITQRGPQET. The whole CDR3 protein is CASSPITQRGPQETQYF.